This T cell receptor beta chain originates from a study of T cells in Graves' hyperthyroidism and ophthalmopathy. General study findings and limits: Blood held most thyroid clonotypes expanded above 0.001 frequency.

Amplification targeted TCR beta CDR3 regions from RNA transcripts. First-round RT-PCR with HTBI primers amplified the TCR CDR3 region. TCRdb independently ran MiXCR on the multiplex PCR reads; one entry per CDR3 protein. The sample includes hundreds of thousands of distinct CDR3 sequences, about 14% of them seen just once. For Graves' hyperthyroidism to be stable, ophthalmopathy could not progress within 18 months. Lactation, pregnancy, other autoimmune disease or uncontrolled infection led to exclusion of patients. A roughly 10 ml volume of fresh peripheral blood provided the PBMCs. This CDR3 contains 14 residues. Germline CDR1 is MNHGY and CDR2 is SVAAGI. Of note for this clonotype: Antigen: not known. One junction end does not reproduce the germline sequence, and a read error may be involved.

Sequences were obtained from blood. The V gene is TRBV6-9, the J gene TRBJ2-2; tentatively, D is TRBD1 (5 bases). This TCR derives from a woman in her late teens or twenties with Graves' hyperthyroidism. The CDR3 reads CAGSYDRKTGELFF. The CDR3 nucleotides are TGTGCCGGCAGTTACGACAGAAAAACCGGGGAGCTGTTTTTT.